This is a list of T cell receptor beta chains from one sample in a study of shared clonotypes between healthy human individuals. The data were produced by immunoSEQ multiplex PCR, yet TCRdb's version contains in-frame clones alone and is incomplete. The table shows some 1 million clones, with 65% to 80% occurring only once. The source material was memory CD4+ T cells sorted from blood. The receptors originated from a man between 18 and 29 years old in good health. CDR3s include the opening cysteine and the closing phenylalanine or tryptophan. The D gene is left open where the match is weak. Size values are once, few and many counts, or a class for expanded clones, and some rows have none.

DNA: TGTGCCTCTCAAGGGGACCGAGACTACAATGAGCAGTTCTTC
CDR3: CASQGDRDYNEQFF
J: TRBJ2-1
V: TRBV10-3
D: -
size: -

DNA: TGTGCCAGCAGCTTAACCTCCCTCGGACCTACCACAGATACGCAGTATTTT
CDR3: CASSLTSLGPTTDTQYF
J: TRBJ2-3
V: TRBV7-3
D: -
size: -

DNA: TGTGCCAGCAGCTTTTCAGCCAACTATGGCTACACCTTC
CDR3: CASSFSANYGYTF
J: TRBJ1-2
V: TRBV11-2
D: -
size: -

DNA: TGTGCCAGCTCTGTGGGACAGAGCTATAATTCACCCCTCCACTTT
CDR3: CASSVGQSYNSPLHF
J: TRBJ1-6
V: TRBV18
D: TRBD1
size: few

DNA: TGTGCCTGGGCCCTATTGGGGGGCCGGGGCTCCTACGAGCAGTACTTC
CDR3: CAWALLGGRGSYEQYF
J: TRBJ2-7
V: TRBV30
D: -
size: -

DNA: TGTGCCAGCAGTCACAGGGGAACGGGAGAGCAGTACTTC
CDR3: CASSHRGTGEQYF
J: TRBJ2-7
V: TRBV6-1
D: TRBD1
size: -

DNA: TGTGCCAGCAGCTTGGAGGGGACAGGGAATCAGCCCCAGCATTTT
CDR3: CASSLEGTGNQPQHF
J: TRBJ1-5
V: TRBV5-4
D: TRBD1
size: -

DNA: TGTGCCAGCAGCGTAGAGGGGGCGCCTAAAGAGACCCAGTACTTC
CDR3: CASSVEGAPKETQYF
J: TRBJ2-5
V: TRBV9
D: TRBD1
size: -

DNA: TGTGCCTGGGCGGGACAGGGTATTGAAAAACTGTTTTTT
CDR3: CAWAGQGIEKLFF
J: TRBJ1-4
V: TRBV30
D: TRBD1
size: few

DNA: TGCGCCAGCAGCCACTGGACAGGGGACACACAAGGAGCTTTCTTT
CDR3: CASSHWTGDTQGAFF
J: TRBJ1-1
V: TRBV5-1
D: TRBD1
size: -

DNA: TGTGCCAGCAGCTTAGGGCCTAGCAACTCGCGCGAGCAGTACTTC
CDR3: CASSLGPSNSREQYF
J: TRBJ2-7
V: TRBV7-6
D: -
size: -

DNA: TGTGCCAGCAGCCCGGGGGGGGCAAACCCCAATTCACCCCTCCACTTT
CDR3: CASSPGGANPNSPLHF
J: TRBJ1-6
V: TRBV28
D: -
size: -

DNA: TGTGCCTGGAGTAATGGGTCACCCCTCCACTTT
CDR3: CAWSNGSPLHF
J: TRBJ1-6
V: TRBV30
D: -
size: -

DNA: TGTGCCAGCAGTCCAACGGGGGGGGGCACAGATACGCAGTATTTT
CDR3: CASSPTGGGTDTQYF
J: TRBJ2-3
V: TRBV28
D: TRBD2
size: -

DNA: TGTGCCAGCAGTTGGGGGGGAGGACTTAGGGATGAGCAGTTCTTC
CDR3: CASSWGGGLRDEQFF
J: TRBJ2-1
V: TRBV27
D: TRBD2
size: -

DNA: TGTGCCAGCAGCTGGGACCAAGGCCAGCCCCAGCATTTT
CDR3: CASSWDQGQPQHF
J: TRBJ1-5
V: TRBV7-8
D: -
size: -

DNA: TGCGCCAGCAGCCAAGAAGCCTTACCCGGGGGGGAGCTGTTTTTT
CDR3: CASSQEALPGGELFF
J: TRBJ2-2
V: TRBV4-3
D: -
size: -

DNA: TGTGCCAGTAGCACTACGAACACCGGGGAGCTGTTTTTT
CDR3: CASSTTNTGELFF
J: TRBJ2-2
V: TRBV19
D: -
size: -

DNA: TGTGCCACCAGCAGAGATCGGGGGCGGCCCCAGCATTTT
CDR3: CATSRDRGRPQHF
J: TRBJ1-5
V: TRBV15
D: -
size: -

DNA: TGTGCCAGTAGTATGCCCGGGATCTATGGCTACACCTTC
CDR3: CASSMPGIYGYTF
J: TRBJ1-2
V: TRBV19
D: -
size: once

DNA: TGTGCCAGCAGTGAACGCAGCACGAACACCGGGGAGCTGTTTTTT
CDR3: CASSERSTNTGELFF
J: TRBJ2-2
V: TRBV2
D: -
size: -

DNA: TGTGCCAGCAGCCCCGGGACTATAAACACCGGGGAGCTGTTTTTT
CDR3: CASSPGTINTGELFF
J: TRBJ2-2
V: TRBV5-6
D: TRBD2
size: -

DNA: TGTGCCAGTAGTGATTGGGGGGACAGGGATCAGCCCCAGCATTTT
CDR3: CASSDWGDRDQPQHF
J: TRBJ1-5
V: TRBV19
D: TRBD1
size: few

DNA: TGCGCCAGCAGTGCGGCAGGTCCGGCTATAGAAGCTTTCTTT
CDR3: CASSAAGPAIEAFF
J: TRBJ1-1
V: TRBV10-1
D: -
size: once